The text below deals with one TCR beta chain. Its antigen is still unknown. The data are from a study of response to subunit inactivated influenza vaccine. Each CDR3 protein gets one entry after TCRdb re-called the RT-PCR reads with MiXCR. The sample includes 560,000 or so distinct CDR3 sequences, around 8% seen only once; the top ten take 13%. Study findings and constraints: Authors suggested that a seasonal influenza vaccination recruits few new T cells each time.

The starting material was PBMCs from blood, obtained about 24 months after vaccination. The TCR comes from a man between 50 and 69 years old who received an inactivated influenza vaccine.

CDR3 protein: CASSLRASGKTDTQYF. The CDR3 bases are TGTGCCAGCAGTTTACGGGCTAGCGGGAAGACAGATACGCAGTATTTT. The chain uses TRBV12-3 or TRBV12-4 and TRBJ2-3; 9 bases map to TRBD2. V shed 2 bases, J shed 3 bases, and the junction held 6 bases outside the gene matches. The CDR3 spans 16 residues.